This T cell receptor beta chain was obtained from a study of vaccination and CD4 T cells after COVID-19. Described treatment: approximately 9-day PBMC culture with coronavirus spike peptide pools or control peptides (ViraFEST assay). Sequenced with the Oncomine TCR Beta short-read assay was DNA taken from cultured CD4+ T cells. MiXCR, applied by TCRdb to the PCR reads, yields one record per CDR3 protein. The table includes roughly 14,000 distinct CDR3 sequences, less than 70% detected once. Trimming shortened V by 5 bases and J by 6 bases, and 18 bases separated the two germline ends. The CDR3 length is 15 residues. Germline V gives CDR1 SGHTS, CDR2 YDEGEE. With respect to this clonotype: The target antigen is unknown.

The specimen was CD4+ T cells from blood, cultured in vitro. V gene TRBV5-8 combines with J gene TRBJ2-1; no clear D gene. The clonotype comes from a human donor who had recovered from COVID-19. The CDR3 is CASSARDAPSNEQFF. DNA of the CDR3: TGTGCCAGCAGTGCCCGTGACGCCCCGAGCAATGAGCAGTTCTTC. The full variable domain, in which reference TRBV5-8 and TRBJ2-1 provide the parts outside the CDR3, is EAGVTQSPTHLIKTRGQQATLRCSPISGHTSVYWYQQALGLGLQFLLWYDEGEERNRGNFPPRFSGRQFPNYSSELNVNALELEDSALYLCASSARDAPSNEQFFGPGTRLTVL.